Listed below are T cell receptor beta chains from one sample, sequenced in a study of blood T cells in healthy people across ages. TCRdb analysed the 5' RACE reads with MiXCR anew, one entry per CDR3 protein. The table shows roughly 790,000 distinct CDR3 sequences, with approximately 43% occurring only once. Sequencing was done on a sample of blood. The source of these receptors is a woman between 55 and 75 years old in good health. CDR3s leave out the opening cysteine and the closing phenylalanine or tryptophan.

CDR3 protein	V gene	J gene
ASSYRPGGVDEKLF	TRBV7-8	TRBJ1-4
SVDEGGSTDTQY	TRBV29-1	TRBJ2-3
ASSLSEGSYEQY	TRBV11-2	TRBJ2-7
ASSHSEGGTSPPQTQY	TRBV4-2	TRBJ2-5
ASSSQGADGYT	TRBV5-5	TRBJ1-2
ASSFNWYTDTQY	TRBV7-8	TRBJ2-3
ASSLVHSTSGGARYEQY	TRBV7-8	TRBJ2-7
ASSQEVAGGRETQY	TRBV4-1	NA
ASSYSTRSNRSSPLH	TRBV6-2/TRBV6-3	TRBJ1-6
SVGGGKNTGELF	TRBV29-1	TRBJ2-2
SASRISSEQY	TRBV20-1	TRBJ2-7
ASSLERGGPDEQY	TRBV5-1	TRBJ2-7
ASSSFVRTGWDYEQY	TRBV6-2/TRBV6-3	TRBJ2-7
SVIRDPGELF	TRBV29-1	TRBJ2-2
ASSEARLAGADTQY	TRBV2	TRBJ2-3
ASSLGTGGLSYEQY	TRBV7-9	TRBJ2-7
ASSLGDTTYNEQF	TRBV5-1	TRBJ2-1
ASSWGGGTEETQY	TRBV7-2	TRBJ2-5
SARDSRSSWGEKLF	TRBV20-1	TRBJ1-4
ASSLDGKGETQY	TRBV5-1	TRBJ2-5
ASSVGGFQETQY	TRBV9	TRBJ2-5
SVEDADRGYGYT	TRBV29-1	TRBJ1-2
SARELGYTDTQY	TRBV20-1	TRBJ2-3